Reported below is one TCR beta chain. The antigen remains unidentified. The sample comes from a study of spatial heterogeneity in lung cancer. The ends lost 1 base at V and 4 bases at J; junction bases unmatched: 3. This CDR3 contains 16 residues. Germline CDR1 and CDR2: LGHDT and YNNKEL (reference sequence). As for time point: sample taken at primary tumor resection. The authors sequenced whole RNA from tumor, nontumor lung or frozen PBMC without sorting. Donation came from about 72 patients with untreated early-stage non-small cell lung cancer. On each TCR cDNA molecule, a unique molecular identifier was present. TCRdb called the 5' RACE reads again in MiXCR, with one record for every CDR3 protein. The sample carries roughly 80,000 distinct CDR3 sequences, roughly 12% recorded once. Study results and caveats: Circulating ubiquitous expanded tumor TCRs were observed more frequently at resection than at follow-up.

The specimen was PBMCs, collected at surgery. The clonotype comes from a male donor with early-stage non-small cell lung cancer. The chain combines TRBV3-1 with TRBJ2-3, with 12 bases lining up with TRBD2. The CDR3 coding sequence is TGTGCCAGCAGCCAAGGACTAGCGGGAGAGGCAGATACGCAGTATTTT. The encoded protein is CASSQGLAGEADTQYF.